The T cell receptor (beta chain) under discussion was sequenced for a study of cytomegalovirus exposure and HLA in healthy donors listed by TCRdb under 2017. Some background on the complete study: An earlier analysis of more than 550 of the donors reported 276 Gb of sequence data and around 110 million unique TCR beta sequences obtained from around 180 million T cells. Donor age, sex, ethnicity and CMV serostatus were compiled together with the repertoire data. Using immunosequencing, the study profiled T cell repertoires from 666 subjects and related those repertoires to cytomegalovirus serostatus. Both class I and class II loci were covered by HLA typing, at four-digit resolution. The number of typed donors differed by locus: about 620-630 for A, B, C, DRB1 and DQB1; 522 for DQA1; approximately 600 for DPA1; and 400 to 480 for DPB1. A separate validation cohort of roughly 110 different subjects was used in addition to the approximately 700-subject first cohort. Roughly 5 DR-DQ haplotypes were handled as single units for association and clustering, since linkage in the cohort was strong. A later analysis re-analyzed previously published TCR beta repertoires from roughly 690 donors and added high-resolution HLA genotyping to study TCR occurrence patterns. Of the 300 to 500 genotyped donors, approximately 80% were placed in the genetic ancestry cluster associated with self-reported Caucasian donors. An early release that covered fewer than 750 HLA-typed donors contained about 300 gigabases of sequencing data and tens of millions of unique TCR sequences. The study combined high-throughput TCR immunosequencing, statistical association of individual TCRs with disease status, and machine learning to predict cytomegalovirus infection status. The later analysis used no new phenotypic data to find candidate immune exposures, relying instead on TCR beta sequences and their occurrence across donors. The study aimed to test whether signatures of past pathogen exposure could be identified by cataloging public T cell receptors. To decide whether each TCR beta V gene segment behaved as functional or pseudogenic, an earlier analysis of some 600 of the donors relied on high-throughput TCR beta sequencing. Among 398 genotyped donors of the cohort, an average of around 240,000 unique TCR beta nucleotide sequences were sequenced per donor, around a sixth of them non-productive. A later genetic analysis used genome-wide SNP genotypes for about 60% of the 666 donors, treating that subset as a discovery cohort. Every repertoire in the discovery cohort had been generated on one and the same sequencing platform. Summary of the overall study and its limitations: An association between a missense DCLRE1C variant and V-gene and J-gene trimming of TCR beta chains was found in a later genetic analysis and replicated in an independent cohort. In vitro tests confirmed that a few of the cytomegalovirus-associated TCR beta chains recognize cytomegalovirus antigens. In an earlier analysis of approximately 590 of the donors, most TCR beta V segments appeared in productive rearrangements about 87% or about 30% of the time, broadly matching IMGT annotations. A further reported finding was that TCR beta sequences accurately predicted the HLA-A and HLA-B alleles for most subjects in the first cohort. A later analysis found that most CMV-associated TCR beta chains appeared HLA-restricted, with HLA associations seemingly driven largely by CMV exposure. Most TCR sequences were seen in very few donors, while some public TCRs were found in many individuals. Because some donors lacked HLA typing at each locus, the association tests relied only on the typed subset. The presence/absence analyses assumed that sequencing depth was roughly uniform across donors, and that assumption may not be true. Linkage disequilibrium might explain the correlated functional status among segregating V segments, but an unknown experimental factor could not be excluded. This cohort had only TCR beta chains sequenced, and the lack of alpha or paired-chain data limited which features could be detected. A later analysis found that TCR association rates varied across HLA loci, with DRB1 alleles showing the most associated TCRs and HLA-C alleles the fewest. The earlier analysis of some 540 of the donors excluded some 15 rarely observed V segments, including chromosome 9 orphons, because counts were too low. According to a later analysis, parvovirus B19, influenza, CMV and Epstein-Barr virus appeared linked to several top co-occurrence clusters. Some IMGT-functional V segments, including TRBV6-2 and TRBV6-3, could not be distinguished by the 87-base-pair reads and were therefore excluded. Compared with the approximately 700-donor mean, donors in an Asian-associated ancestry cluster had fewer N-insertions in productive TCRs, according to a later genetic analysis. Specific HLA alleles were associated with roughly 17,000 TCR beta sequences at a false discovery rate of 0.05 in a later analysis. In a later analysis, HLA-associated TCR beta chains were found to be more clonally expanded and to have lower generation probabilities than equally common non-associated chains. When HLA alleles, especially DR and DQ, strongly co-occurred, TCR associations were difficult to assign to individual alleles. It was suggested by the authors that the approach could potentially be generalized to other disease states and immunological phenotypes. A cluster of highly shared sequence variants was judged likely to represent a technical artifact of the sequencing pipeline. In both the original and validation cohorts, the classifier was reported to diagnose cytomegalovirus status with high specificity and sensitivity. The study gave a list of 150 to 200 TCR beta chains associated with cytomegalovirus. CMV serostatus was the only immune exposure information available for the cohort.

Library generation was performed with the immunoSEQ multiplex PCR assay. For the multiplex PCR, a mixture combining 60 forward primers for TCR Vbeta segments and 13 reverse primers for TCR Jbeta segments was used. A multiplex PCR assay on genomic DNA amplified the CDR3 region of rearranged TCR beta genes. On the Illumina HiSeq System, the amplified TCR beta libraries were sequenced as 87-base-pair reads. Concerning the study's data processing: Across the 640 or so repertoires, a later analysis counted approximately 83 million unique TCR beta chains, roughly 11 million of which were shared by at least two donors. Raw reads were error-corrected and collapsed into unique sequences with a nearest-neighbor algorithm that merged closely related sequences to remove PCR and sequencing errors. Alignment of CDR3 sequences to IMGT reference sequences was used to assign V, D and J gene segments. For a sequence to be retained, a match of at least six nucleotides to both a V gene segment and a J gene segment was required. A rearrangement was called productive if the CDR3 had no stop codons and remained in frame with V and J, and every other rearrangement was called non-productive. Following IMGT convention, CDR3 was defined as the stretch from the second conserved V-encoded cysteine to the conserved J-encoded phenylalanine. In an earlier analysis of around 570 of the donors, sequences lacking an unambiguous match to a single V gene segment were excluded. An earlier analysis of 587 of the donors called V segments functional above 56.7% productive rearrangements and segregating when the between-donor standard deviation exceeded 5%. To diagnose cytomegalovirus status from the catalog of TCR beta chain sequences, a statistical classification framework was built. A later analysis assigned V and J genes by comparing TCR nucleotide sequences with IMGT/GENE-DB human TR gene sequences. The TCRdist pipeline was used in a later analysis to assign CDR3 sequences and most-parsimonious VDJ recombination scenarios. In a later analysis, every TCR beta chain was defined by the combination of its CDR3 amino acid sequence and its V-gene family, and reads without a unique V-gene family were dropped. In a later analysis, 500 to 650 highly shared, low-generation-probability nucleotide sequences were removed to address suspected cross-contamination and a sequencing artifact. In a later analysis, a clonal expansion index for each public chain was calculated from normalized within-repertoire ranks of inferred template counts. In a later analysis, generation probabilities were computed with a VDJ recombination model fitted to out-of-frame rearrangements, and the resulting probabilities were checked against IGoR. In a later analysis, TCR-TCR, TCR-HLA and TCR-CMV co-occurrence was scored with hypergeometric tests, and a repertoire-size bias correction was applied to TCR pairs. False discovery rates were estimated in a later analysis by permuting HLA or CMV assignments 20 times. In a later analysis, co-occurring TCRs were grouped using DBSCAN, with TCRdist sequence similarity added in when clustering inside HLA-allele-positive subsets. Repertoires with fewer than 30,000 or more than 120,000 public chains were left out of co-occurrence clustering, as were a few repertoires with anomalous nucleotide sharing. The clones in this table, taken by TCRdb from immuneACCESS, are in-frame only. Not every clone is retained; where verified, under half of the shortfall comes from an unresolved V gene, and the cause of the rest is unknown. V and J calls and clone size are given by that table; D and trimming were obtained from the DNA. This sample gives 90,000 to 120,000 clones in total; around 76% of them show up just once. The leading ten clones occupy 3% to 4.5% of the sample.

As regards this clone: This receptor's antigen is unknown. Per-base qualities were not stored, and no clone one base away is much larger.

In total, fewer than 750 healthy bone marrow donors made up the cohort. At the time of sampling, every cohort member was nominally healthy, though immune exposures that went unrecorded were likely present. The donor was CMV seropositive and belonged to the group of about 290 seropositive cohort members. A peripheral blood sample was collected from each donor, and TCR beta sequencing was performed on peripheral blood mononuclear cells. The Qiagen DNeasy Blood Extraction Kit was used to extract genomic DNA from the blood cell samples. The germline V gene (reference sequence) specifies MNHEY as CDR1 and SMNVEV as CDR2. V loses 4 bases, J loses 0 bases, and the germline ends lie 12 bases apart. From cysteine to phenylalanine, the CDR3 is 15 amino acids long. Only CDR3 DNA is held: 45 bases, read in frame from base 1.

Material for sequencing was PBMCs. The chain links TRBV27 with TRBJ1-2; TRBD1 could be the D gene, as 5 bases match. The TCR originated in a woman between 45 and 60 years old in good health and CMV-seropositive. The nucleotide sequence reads TGTGCCAGCAGTTACCAGGGTTTAGCTAACTATGGCTACACCTTC. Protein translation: CASSYQGLANYGYTF.